Listed below are T cell receptor beta chains from one sample, sequenced in a study of cytomegalovirus exposure and HLA in healthy donors. Profiled with immunoSEQ multiplex PCR; TCRdb holds only in-frame clones, not every one. The sample records under 250,000 clones, about 79% being singletons. The sample taken for sequencing was PBMCs. These receptor sequences come from a male donor in good health and CMV-seronegative. Both conserved end residues are part of each CDR3. D genes are given only for firm matches. Only some rows state a clone size, as once, few, many or a class for expanded clones.

J,size,D,length,V,CDR3,DNA
TRBJ2-1,-,-,15,TRBV7-9,CASSPATRDANEQFF,TGTGCCAGCAGCCCCGCGACTAGAGACGCCAATGAGCAGTTCTTC
TRBJ2-7,-,-,13,TRBV1,CTSSQDGRYEQYF,TGCACCAGCAGCCAAGATGGTCGGTACGAGCAGTACTTC
TRBJ1-1,-,-,17,TRBV30,CAWSGGLQGGGNTEAFF,TGTGCCTGGAGTGGGGGCTTACAGGGCGGAGGAAACACTGAAGCTTTCTTT
TRBJ1-2,once,TRBD1,13,TRBV27,CASRLQGSNGYTF,TGTGCCAGCAGGCTACAGGGGAGCAATGGCTACACCTTC
TRBJ1-2,-,TRBD1,13,TRBV7-9,CASRDRAFDGYTF,TGTGCCAGCCGTGACAGGGCGTTTGACGGCTACACCTTC
TRBJ2-7,once,TRBD2,17,TRBV5-1,CASSLAPLAGSSYEQYF,TGCGCCAGCAGCTTGGCGCCACTAGCGGGAAGCTCCTACGAGCAGTACTTC
TRBJ2-7,-,-,14,TRBV16,CASSQSFGSYEQYF,TGTGCCAGCAGCCAATCATTTGGCAGCTACGAGCAGTACTTC
TRBJ2-1,-,-,13,TRBV7-2,CASSSWGENEQFF,TGTGCCAGCAGCTCCTGGGGGGAGAATGAGCAGTTCTTC
TRBJ2-7,-,-,16,TRBV5-6,CASSFNQQGFGYEQYF,TGTGCCAGCAGCTTTAACCAACAGGGCTTCGGCTACGAGCAGTACTTC
TRBJ2-5,-,TRBD2,18,TRBV7-2,CASSLGGTSGGGWETQYF,TGTGCCAGCAGCTTAGGGGGGACTAGCGGGGGAGGATGGGAGACCCAGTACTTC
TRBJ1-2,-,-,14,TRBV27,CASSYTGLDYGYTF,TGTGCCAGCAGCTATACAGGTTTGGACTATGGCTACACCTTC
TRBJ1-2,once,-,11,TRBV28,CASSPSYGYTF,TGTGCCAGCAGCCCCTCCTATGGCTACACCTTC
TRBJ2-5,few,-,14,TRBV28,CASSLSGGGETQYF,TGTGCCAGCAGTTTATCGGGGGGCGGGGAGACCCAGTACTTC